These T cell receptor beta chains were read from a single sample in a study of PD-1 and CTLA-4 blockade in melanoma. TCRdb keeps only in-frame clones here, not all; method: immunoSEQ multiplex PCR. The sample holds roughly 30,000 clones, roughly 89% seen once. This sample comprised CD8+ T cells from peripheral blood, obtained before anti-PD-1 treatment. The origin of the receptors is a human donor with melanoma. CDR3s include the opening cysteine and the closing phenylalanine or tryptophan. Fields, in order: J gene, D gene, V gene, clone size, CDR3 protein, CDR3 DNA. The D gene is left open where the match is weak. Size values are once, few and many counts, or a class for expanded clones, and some rows have none.

>TRBJ2-1|NA|TRBV19|NA
CASSIVQGLYNEQFF
TGTGCCAGTAGTATAGTACAAGGCCTCTACAATGAGCAGTTCTTC
>TRBJ1-5|NA|TRBV5-1|NA
CASSLGGSSNQPQHF
TGCGCCAGCAGCTTGGGAGGGAGTAGCAATCAGCCCCAGCATTTT
>TRBJ2-1|TRBD2|TRBV2|NA
CASRGFGLAGDSYNEQFF
TGTGCCAGCAGAGGTTTTGGCTTAGCGGGAGACTCCTACAATGAGCAGTTCTTC
>TRBJ2-7|TRBD2|TRBV7-8|NA
CASSPGLASYEQYF
TGTGCCAGCAGCCCAGGACTAGCGAGCTACGAGCAGTACTTC
>TRBJ2-3|NA|TRBV10-3|NA
CAISESEGPNTDTQYF
TGTGCCATCAGTGAGTCTGAGGGACCAAACACAGATACGCAGTATTTT
>TRBJ1-1|NA|TRBV9|NA
CASSSGGTEAFF
TGTGCCAGCAGCTCGGGGGGCACTGAAGCTTTCTTT
>TRBJ2-7|TRBD2|TRBV6-5|NA
CAIREASGPYEQYF
TGTGCCATCCGAGAGGCTAGCGGGCCCTACGAGCAGTACTTC
>TRBJ1-2|TRBD1|TRBV7-9|NA
CASSKDRDYGYTF
TGTGCCAGCAGCAAGGACAGGGACTATGGCTACACCTTC
>TRBJ2-7|NA|TRBV3-1/TRBV3-2|NA
CASSQGRSLYEQYF
TGTGCCAGCAGCCAGGGGAGGAGTCTCTACGAGCAGTACTTC
>TRBJ2-7|TRBD1|TRBV7-9|NA
CASTGGQGVTYEQYF
TGTGCCAGCACCGGAGGACAGGGAGTCACCTACGAGCAGTACTTC
>TRBJ2-1|NA|TRBV28|NA
CASTGGGHEQFF
TGTGCCAGCACTGGGGGAGGCCATGAGCAGTTCTTC
>TRBJ2-1|TRBD2|TRBV27|NA
CASSLVAGGLAGDEQFF
TGTGCCAGCAGTTTAGTGGCGGGAGGGCTGGCGGGAGATGAGCAGTTCTTC
>TRBJ1-2|NA|TRBV7-8|NA
CASSLGRGGGGYGYTF
TGTGCCAGCAGCTTAGGTCGCGGAGGGGGAGGCTATGGCTACACCTTC
>TRBJ2-3|NA|TRBV7-8|NA
CASSLGLADTQYF
TGTGCCAGCAGCTTAGGACTCGCAGATACGCAGTATTTT
>TRBJ1-2|TRBD1|TRBV3-1/TRBV3-2|NA
CASSNLQGSGYGYTF
TGTGCCAGCAGCAACCTACAGGGGAGCGGCTATGGCTACACCTTC
>TRBJ2-1|NA|TRBV27|NA
CASTDGLAPDEQFF
TGTGCCAGCACCGATGGACTCGCCCCGGATGAGCAGTTCTTC
>TRBJ2-1|NA|TRBV2|NA
CASSELESYNEQFF
TGTGCCAGCAGTGAATTAGAGTCCTACAATGAGCAGTTCTTC
>TRBJ2-7|NA|TRBV10-3|NA
CAIRDLTYEQYF
TGTGCCATCAGGGACTTAACCTACGAGCAGTACTTC
>TRBJ1-5|NA|TRBV7-3|NA
CASSLTGGKDQPQHF
TGTGCCAGCAGCTTAACGGGAGGCAAGGATCAGCCCCAGCATTTT
>TRBJ2-1|NA|TRBV7-2|NA
CASTPPSENEQFF
TGTGCCAGCACCCCCCCCTCGGAAAATGAGCAGTTCTTC
>TRBJ1-2|NA|TRBV5-4|NA
CASSLAQAALNGYTF
TGTGCCAGCAGCTTGGCCCAGGCAGCCTTGAACGGCTACACCTTC
>TRBJ2-7|NA|TRBV27|NA
CASSPTGPTHEQYF
TGTGCCAGCAGTCCTACCGGGCCCACCCACGAGCAGTACTTC
>TRBJ2-7|TRBD1|TRBV10-2|NA
CASRHPGQGSYEQYF
TGCGCCAGCAGACATCCGGGACAGGGATCCTACGAGCAGTACTTC
>TRBJ1-2|NA|TRBV14|NA
CASSQDLNSNYGYTF
TGTGCCAGCAGCCAAGATCTCAACAGTAACTATGGCTACACCTTC
>TRBJ1-1|NA|TRBV29-1|NA
CSVGGGMNTEAFF
TGCAGCGTTGGGGGGGGGATGAACACTGAAGCTTTCTTT
>TRBJ1-3|NA|TRBV7-9|NA
CASSLFSGNTIYF
TGTGCCAGCAGCCTGTTCTCTGGAAACACCATATATTTT
>TRBJ2-3|TRBD2|TRBV9|NA
CASSVEVAGGGADTQYF
TGTGCCAGCAGCGTAGAGGTAGCGGGGGGCGGCGCAGATACGCAGTATTTT
>TRBJ2-3|NA|TRBV24-1|NA
CATTWGDTQYF
TGTGCCACCACGTGGGGAGATACGCAGTATTTT
>TRBJ2-2|NA|TRBV29-1|once
CSVEVGGNTGELFF
TGCAGCGTTGAGGTTGGTGGGAACACCGGGGAGCTGTTTTTT
>TRBJ2-5|NA|TRBV21-1|NA
CASSLSRTQETQYF
TGTGCCAGCAGTCTTTCACGAACTCAAGAGACCCAGTACTTC
>TRBJ1-2|TRBD1|TRBV5-6|NA
CASSLEVPGGNYGYTF
TGTGCCAGCAGCTTGGAGGTTCCAGGGGGAAACTATGGCTACACCTTC
>TRBJ2-2|NA|TRBV6-5|NA
CASSFGAGNTGELFF
TGTGCCAGCAGTTTTGGGGCAGGCAACACCGGGGAGCTGTTTTTT
>TRBJ2-7|TRBD1|TRBV13|NA
CASSKGTGGPYEQYF
TGTGCCAGCAGCAAAGGGACAGGGGGACCCTACGAGCAGTACTTC
>TRBJ2-7|NA|TRBV7-2|NA
CASSLGSQPEVYEQYF
TGTGCCAGCAGCTTAGGTTCCCAGCCGGAAGTCTACGAGCAGTACTTC
>TRBJ2-1|NA|TRBV24-1|NA
CATSDSQRSSYNEQFF
TGTGCCACCAGTGATTCCCAGCGGAGCTCCTACAATGAGCAGTTCTTC
>TRBJ2-7|NA|TRBV27|NA
CASSLKGFEQYF
TGTGCCAGCAGCCTAAAGGGGTTCGAGCAGTACTTC
>TRBJ2-3|NA|TRBV13|NA
CASSLPRAGDTQYF
TGTGCCAGCAGCCTTCCGAGGGCCGGAGATACGCAGTATTTT
>TRBJ1-4|NA|TRBV5-4|NA
CASSFFGGDEKLFF
TGTGCCAGCAGCTTTTTCGGGGGAGATGAAAAACTGTTTTTT
>TRBJ2-5|TRBD2|TRBV29-1|NA
CSVVLAGVQETQYF
TGCAGCGTTGTGTTAGCGGGAGTCCAAGAGACCCAGTACTTC
>TRBJ2-1|TRBD2|TRBV27|NA
CASSLVGSGGATEQFF
TGTGCCAGCAGTTTAGTCGGGAGCGGGGGGGCCACTGAGCAGTTCTTC
>TRBJ1-1|NA|TRBV7-9|NA
CASSYAENTEAFF
TGTGCCAGCAGCTACGCCGAGAACACTGAAGCTTTCTTT
>TRBJ2-5|TRBD2|TRBV27|NA
CATAPTGGTQETQYF
TGTGCCACGGCCCCGACGGGGGGGACACAAGAGACCCAGTACTTC
>TRBJ1-4|NA|TRBV7-8|NA
CASSLDSGTEKLFF
TGTGCCAGCAGCTTAGACTCAGGGACTGAAAAACTGTTTTTT
>TRBJ2-1|TRBD1|TRBV7-3|NA
CASQSGGTGSYNEQFF
TGTGCCAGCCAATCCGGGGGGACAGGGTCCTACAATGAGCAGTTCTTC
>TRBJ1-1|TRBD1|TRBV7-9|NA
CASGGQGPNTEAFF
TGTGCCAGCGGCGGACAGGGGCCAAACACTGAAGCTTTCTTT
>TRBJ1-5|NA|TRBV6-2/TRBV6-3|NA
CASSLSDRSYQPQHF
TGTGCCAGCAGTTTAAGTGATCGAAGTTATCAGCCCCAGCATTTT
>TRBJ2-1|TRBD2|TRBV14|NA
CASSQEWGGGNEQFF
TGTGCCAGCAGCCAAGAGTGGGGCGGGGGTAATGAGCAGTTCTTC
>TRBJ2-3|TRBD2|TRBV7-2|NA
CASSPGLAGDTQYF
TGTGCCAGCAGCCCAGGACTAGCTGGTGATACGCAGTATTTT
>TRBJ1-5|TRBD1|TRBV25-1|NA
CASSKGDRVNQPQHF
TGTGCCAGCAGCAAGGGGGACAGGGTCAATCAGCCCCAGCATTTT
>TRBJ1-1|NA|TRBV7-2|NA
CASSLEVSYTEAFF
TGTGCCAGCAGCTTAGAAGTCTCTTACACTGAAGCTTTCTTT
>TRBJ1-1|NA|TRBV20-1|once
CSVREGGEAFF
TGCAGTGTCCGCGAGGGTGGTGAAGCTTTCTTT
>TRBJ1-2|NA|TRBV15|once
CATSRAGYGYTF
TGTGCCACCAGCAGAGCCGGGTATGGCTACACCTTC
>TRBJ2-1|TRBD2|TRBV6-5|NA
CASKTSGTYNEQFF
TGTGCCAGCAAAACTAGCGGGACTTACAATGAGCAGTTCTTC